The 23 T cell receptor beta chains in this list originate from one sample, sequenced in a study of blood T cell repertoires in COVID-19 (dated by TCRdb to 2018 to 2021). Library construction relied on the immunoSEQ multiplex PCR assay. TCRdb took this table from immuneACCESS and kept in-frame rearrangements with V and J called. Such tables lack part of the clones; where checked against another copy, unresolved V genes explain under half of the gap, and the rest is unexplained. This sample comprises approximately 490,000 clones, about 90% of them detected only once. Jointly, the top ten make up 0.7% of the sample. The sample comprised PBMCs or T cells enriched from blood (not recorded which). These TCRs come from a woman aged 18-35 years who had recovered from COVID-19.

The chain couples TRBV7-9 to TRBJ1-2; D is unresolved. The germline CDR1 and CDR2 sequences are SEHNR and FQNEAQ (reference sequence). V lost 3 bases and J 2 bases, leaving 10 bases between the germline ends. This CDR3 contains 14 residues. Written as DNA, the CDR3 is TGTGCCAGCAGCTTTAGCATTTCGAACTATGGCTACACCTTC. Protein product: CASSFSISNYGYTF.

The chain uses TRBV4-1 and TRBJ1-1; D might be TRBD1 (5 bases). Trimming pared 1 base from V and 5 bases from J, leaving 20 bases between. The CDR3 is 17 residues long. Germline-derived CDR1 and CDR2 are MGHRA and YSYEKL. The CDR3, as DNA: TGCGCCAGCAGCCAAGCCCCCATTACAGGCGCGACTACTGAAGCTTTCTTT. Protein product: CASSQAPITGATTEAFF.

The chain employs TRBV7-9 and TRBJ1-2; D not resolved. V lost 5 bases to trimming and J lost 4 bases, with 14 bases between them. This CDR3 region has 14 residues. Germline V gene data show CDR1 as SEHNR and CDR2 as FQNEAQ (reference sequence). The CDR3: CASSLTTNPYGYTF. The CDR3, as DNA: TGTGCCAGCAGCCTTACGACAAACCCCTATGGCTACACCTTC.

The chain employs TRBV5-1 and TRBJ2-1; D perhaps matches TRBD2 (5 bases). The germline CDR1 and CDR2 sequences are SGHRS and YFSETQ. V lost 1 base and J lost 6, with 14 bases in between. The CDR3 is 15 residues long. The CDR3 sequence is CASSLTWEWANEQFF. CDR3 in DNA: TGCGCCAGCAGCTTGACATGGGAGTGGGCCAATGAGCAGTTCTTC.

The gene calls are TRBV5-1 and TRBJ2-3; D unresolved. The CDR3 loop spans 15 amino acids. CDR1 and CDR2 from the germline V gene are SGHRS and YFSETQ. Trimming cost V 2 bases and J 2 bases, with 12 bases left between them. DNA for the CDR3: TGCGCCAGCAGCTTTAGTAGCTATAACACAGATACGCAGTATTTT. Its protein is CASSFSSYNTDTQYF.

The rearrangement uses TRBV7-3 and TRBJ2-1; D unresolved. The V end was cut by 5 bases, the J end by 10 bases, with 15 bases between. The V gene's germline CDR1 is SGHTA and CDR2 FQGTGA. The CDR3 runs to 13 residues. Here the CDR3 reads CASSPLPGSEQFF. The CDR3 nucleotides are TGTGCCAGCAGCCCCTTGCCCGGGTCGGAGCAGTTCTTC. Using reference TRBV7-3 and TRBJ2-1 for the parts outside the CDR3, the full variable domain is GAGVSQTPSNKVTEKGKYVELRCDPISGHTALYWYRQSLGQGPEFLIYFQGTGAADDSGLPNDRFFAVRPEGSVSTLKIQRTERGDSAVYLCASSPLPGSEQFFGPGTRLTVL.

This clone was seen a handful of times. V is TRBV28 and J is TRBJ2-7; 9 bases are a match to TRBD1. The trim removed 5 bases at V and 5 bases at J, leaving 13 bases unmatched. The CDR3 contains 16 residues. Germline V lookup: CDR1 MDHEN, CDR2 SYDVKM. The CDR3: CASSPPGQGVGNEQYF. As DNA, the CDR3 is TGTGCCAGCAGTCCACCGGGACAGGGAGTTGGCAACGAGCAGTACTTC.

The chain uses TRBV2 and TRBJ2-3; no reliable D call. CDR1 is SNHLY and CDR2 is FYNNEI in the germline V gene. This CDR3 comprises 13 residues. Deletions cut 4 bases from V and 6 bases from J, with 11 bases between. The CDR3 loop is CASSVPAADTQYF. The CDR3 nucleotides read TGTGCCAGCAGTGTCCCGGCGGCGGATACGCAGTATTTT.

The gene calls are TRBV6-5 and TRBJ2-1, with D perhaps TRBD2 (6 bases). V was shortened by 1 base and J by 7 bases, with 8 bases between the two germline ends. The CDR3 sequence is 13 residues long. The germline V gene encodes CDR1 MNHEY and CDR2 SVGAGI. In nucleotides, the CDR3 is TGTGCCAGCAGTTACTTACGGGAGAATGAGCAGTTCTTC. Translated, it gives CASSYLRENEQFF.

The CDR3 DNA reads TGTGCCAGCAGCCCAACTACACAATTCTTCACCTTC. Residues: CASSPTTQFFTF. The chain is built from TRBV5-4 and TRBJ1-2; the D is unclear. Germline-derived CDR1 and CDR2 are SGHNT and YYREEE (reference sequence). There are 12 residues in the CDR3. V shed 4 bases and J shed 13 bases, with 17 bases lying between them.

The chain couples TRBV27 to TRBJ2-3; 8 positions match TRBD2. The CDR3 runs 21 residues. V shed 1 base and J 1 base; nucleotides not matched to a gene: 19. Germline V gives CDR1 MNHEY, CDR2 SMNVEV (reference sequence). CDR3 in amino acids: CASSLLRRTSLGHLGTDTQYF. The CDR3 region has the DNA TGTGCCAGCAGTTTATTGCGGCGGACTAGCCTAGGACACCTGGGCACAGATACGCAGTATTTT.

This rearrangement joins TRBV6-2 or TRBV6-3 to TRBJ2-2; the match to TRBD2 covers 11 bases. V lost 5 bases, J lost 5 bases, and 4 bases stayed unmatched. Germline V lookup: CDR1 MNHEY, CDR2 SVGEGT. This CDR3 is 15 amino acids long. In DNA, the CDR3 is TGTGCCAGCAGTAGACTAGCGGGGTGGACCGGGGAGCTGTTTTTT. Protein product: CASSRLAGWTGELFF.

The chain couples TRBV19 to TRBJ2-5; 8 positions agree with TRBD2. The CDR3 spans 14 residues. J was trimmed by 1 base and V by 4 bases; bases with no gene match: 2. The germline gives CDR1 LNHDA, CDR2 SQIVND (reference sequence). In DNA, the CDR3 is TGTGCCAGTAGTAGCGGGGGGATCCAAGAGACCCAGTACTTC. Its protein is CASSSGGIQETQYF. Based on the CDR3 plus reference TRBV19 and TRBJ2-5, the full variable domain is DGGITQSPKYLFRKEGQNVTLSCEQNLNHDAMYWYRQDPGQGLRLIYYSQIVNDFQKGDIAEGYSVSREKKESFPLTVTSAQKNPTAFYLCASSSGGIQETQYFGPGTRLLVL.

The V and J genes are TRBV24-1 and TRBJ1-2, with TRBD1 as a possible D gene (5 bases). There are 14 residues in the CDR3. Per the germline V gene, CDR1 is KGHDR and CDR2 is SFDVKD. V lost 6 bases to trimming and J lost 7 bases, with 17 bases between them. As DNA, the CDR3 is TGTGCCACCAGTCCCGGGACGGACGGGGGTGGCTACACCTTC. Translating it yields CATSPGTDGGGYTF.

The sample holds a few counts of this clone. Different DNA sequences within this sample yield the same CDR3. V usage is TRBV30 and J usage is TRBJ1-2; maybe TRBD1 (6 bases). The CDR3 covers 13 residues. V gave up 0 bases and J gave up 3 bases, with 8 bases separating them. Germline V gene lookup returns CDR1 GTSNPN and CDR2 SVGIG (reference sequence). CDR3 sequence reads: CAWSVSGDYGYTF. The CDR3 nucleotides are TGTGCCTGGAGTGTCTCAGGGGACTATGGCTACACCTTC.

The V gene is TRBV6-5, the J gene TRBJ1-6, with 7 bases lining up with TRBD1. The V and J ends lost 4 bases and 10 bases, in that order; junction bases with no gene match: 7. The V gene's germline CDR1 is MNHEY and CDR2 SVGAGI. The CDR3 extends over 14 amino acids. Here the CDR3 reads CASSLGGGRSPLHF. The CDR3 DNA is TGTGCCAGCAGTTTAGGGGGCGGTAGGTCACCCCTCCACTTT.

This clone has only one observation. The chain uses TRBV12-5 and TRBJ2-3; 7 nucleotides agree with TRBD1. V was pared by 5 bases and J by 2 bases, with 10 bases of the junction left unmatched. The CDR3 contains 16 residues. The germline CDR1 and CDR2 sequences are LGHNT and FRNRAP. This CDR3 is CASGPWPDRATDTQYF. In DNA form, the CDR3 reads TGTGCTAGTGGTCCATGGCCCGACAGGGCCACAGATACGCAGTATTTT.

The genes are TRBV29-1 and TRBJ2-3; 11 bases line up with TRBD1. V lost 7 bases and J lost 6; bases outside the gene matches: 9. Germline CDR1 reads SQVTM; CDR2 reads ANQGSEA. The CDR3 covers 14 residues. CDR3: CSALRDRGGDTQYF. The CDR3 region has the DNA TGCAGCGCCCTACGGGACAGGGGGGGGGATACGCAGTATTTT.

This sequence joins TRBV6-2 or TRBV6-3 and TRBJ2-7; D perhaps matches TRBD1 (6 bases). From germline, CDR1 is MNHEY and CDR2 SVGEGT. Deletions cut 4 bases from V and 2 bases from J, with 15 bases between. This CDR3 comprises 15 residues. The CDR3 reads CASSLGQSPAYEQYF. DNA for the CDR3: TGTGCCAGCAGTTTGGGACAATCCCCAGCCTACGAGCAGTACTTC.

The CDR3 nucleotides read TGCGCCAGCAGCTCGCGGGGGCGAGAGGGAGATACGCAGTATTTT. Its translation is CASSSRGREGDTQYF. The V gene is TRBV4-1, the J gene TRBJ2-3, with a weak D call TRBD2 (7 bases). The CDR3 runs 15 residues. Trimming took off 5 bases at V and 5 bases at J, with 17 bases between the two ends. The germline CDR1 and CDR2 sequences are MGHRA and YSYEKL.

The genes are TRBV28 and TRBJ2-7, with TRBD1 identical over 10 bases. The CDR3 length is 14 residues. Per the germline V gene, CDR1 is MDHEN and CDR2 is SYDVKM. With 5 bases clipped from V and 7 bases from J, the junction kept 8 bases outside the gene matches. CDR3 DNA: TGTGCCAGCAGTCTGGGACAGGGGTTCGGGGAGCAGTACTTC. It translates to CASSLGQGFGEQYF.

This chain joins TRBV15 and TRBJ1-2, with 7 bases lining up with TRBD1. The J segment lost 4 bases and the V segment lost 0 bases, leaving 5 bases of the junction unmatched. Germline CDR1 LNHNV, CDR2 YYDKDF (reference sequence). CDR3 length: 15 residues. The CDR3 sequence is CATSREDRAPYGYTF. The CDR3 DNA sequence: TGTGCCACCAGCAGAGAAGACAGGGCCCCCTATGGCTACACCTTC.

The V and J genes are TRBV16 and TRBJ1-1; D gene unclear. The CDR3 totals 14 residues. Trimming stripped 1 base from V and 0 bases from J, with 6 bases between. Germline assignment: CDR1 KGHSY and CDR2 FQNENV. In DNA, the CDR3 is TGTGCCAGCAGCCAATACGGGATGAACACTGAAGCTTTCTTT. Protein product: CASSQYGMNTEAFF.